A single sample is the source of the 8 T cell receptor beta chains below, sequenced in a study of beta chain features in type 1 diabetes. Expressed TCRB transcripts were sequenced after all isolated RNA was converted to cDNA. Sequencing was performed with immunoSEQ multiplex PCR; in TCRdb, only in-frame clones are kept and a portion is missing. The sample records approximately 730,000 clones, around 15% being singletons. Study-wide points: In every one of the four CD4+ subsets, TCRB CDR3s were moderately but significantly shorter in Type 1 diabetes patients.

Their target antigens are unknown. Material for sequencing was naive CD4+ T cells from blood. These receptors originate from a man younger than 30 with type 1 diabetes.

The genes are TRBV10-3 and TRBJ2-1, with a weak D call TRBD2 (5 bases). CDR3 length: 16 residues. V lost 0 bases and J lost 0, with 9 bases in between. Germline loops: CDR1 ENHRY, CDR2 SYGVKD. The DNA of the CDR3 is TGTGCCATCAGTGAGTCGGGCCGGGGCTCCTACAATGAGCAGTTCTTC. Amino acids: CAISESGRGSYNEQFF.

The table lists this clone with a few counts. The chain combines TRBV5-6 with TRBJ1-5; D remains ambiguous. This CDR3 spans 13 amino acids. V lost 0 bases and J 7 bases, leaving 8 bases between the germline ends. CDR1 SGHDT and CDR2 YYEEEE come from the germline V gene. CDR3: CASSLEMGQPQHF. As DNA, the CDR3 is TGTGCCAGCAGCTTGGAGATGGGGCAGCCCCAGCATTTT.

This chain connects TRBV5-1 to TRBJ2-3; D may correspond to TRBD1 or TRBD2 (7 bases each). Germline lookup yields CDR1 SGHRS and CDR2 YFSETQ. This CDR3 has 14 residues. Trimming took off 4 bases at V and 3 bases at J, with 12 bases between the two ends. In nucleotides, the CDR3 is TGCGCCAGCAGCCCTCAGGGGGGGACAGATACGCAGTATTTT. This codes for CASSPQGGTDTQYF.

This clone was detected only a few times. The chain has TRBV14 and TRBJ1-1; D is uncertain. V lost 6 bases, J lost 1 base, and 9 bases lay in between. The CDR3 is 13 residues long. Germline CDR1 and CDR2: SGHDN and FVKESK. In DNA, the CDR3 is TGTGCCAGCAGAAAGAGTGGGAACACTGAAGCTTTCTTT. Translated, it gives CASRKSGNTEAFF.

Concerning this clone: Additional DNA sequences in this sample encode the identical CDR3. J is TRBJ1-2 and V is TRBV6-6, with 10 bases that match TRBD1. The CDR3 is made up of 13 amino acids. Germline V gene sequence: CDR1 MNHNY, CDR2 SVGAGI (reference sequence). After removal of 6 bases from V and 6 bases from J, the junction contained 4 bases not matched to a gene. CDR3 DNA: TGTGCCAGCAGCCGTGGGACAGGGGATGGCTACACCTTC. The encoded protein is CASSRGTGDGYTF.

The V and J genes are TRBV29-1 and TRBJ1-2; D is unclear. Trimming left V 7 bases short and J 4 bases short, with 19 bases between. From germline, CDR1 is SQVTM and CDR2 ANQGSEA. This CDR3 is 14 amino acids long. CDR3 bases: TGCAGCGCCCGGGCTGACTACGGAATCTATGGCTACACCTTC. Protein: CSARADYGIYGYTF. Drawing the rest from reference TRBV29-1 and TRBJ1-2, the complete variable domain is SAVISQKPSRDICQRGTSLTIQCQVDSQVTMMFWYRQQPGQSLTLIATANQGSEATYESGFVIDKFPISRPNLTFSTLTVSNMSPEDSSIYLCSARADYGIYGYTFGSGTRLTVV.

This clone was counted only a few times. CDR3 sequence: CASSSNLLPRGPAPYEQYF. DNA for the CDR3: TGTGCCAGCAGTTCCAACCTTCTCCCCAGGGGGCCAGCGCCCTACGAGCAGTACTTC. The rearrangement links TRBV27 to TRBJ2-7, with 8 bases matching TRBD1. Trimming took 4 bases from V and 2 from J; bases not matched to a gene: 19. The V gene's germline CDR1 is MNHEY and CDR2 SMNVEV (reference sequence). There are 19 residues in the CDR3.

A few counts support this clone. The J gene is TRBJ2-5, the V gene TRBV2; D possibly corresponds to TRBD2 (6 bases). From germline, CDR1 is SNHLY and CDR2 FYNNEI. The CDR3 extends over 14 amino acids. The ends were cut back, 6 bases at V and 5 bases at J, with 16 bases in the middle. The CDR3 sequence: CASRGRLVGETQYF. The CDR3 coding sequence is TGTGCCAGCAGGGGCCGACTAGTCGGGGAGACCCAGTACTTC.